This TCR beta chain was obtained from a study of early T cells in non-severe SARS-CoV-2 infection (dated by TCRdb to the early 2020s). Broadly, across the study: TCR sequencing used bulk RNA from unsorted whole blood, so alpha and beta chains could not be paired. What the research found in general, with its limitations: Matching against VDJdb was skewed toward anti-spike CD8 responses, likely underestimated virus-specific expansions, and missed private and CD4 specificities.

This was a case-control study nested in a cohort of healthcare workers in London, UK, who had nasopharyngeal swab PCR tests and blood samples taken every week. Healthcare workers were enrolled in the week of the UK lockdown, from 23 to 31 March 2020, and were followed every week for up to roughly 15 weeks. The method behind the library was 5' RACE. Reads for this sample came from a NextSeq 500. The TCR library protocol attached unique molecular identifiers to individual cDNA molecules to correct for sequencing error and PCR bias. Both TCR alpha and beta chains were sequenced, and tight co-correlation was observed between alpha and beta sequence abundances in each sample. Under the source paper's analysis protocol: Decombinator V4 was used to perform V gene, J gene and CDR3 annotation of TCR sequences. TCRs were defined as expanded if a significant change between any two time points was detected under a Poisson model with p below 0.0001. TCR abundances were normalised to the total number of TCRs sequenced per sample and expressed as counts per million. MAIT TCRs were defined by TRAV1-2 paired with TRAJ12, TRAJ20 or TRAJ33, and iNKT TCRs by TRAV10 paired with TRAJ18. VDJdb, accessed 1 November 2021, was searched for CMV, EBV and SARS-CoV-2 annotated TCRs, with TCRs annotated for multiple antigens excluded. TCRdb reworked the public reads: Q25 trimming with fastp, MiXCR clone assembly, productive beta chains retained. Rows with one shared CDR3 protein collapse into an entry with the most common genes and DNA. The V and J calls were not made by the authors but by TCRdb's processing. Counted in this sample were some 58,000 distinct CDR3 sequences; about 12% of them appeared once. The ten largest make up roughly 4.2% of the sample.

Relative to germline, V is 7 bases shorter and J is 1 base shorter, with 14 bases between their ends. Including cysteine and phenylalanine, the CDR3 has 14 amino acids. Only CDR3 DNA is held: 42 bases, read in frame from base 1. Looking up the germline V gene yields CDR1 MNHNS and CDR2 SASEGT. This clonotype was counted a few times. No antigen is known for it. There are no base qualities to consult, and no much larger clone falls within one base. Sequenced input: whole blood. This TCR was recovered from an adult who was a healthcare worker with PCR-confirmed SARS-CoV-2 infection or an uninfected control (not recorded which). The V and J genes are TRBV6-1 and TRBJ2-7; the D segment may tentatively be TRBD1 or TRBD2, each giving 6 matched bases. The CDR3 in this case is CASTPKGGSYEQYF. The DNA sequence is as follows: TGTGCCAGCACCCCAAAAGGGGGGTCCTACGAGCAGTACTTC.